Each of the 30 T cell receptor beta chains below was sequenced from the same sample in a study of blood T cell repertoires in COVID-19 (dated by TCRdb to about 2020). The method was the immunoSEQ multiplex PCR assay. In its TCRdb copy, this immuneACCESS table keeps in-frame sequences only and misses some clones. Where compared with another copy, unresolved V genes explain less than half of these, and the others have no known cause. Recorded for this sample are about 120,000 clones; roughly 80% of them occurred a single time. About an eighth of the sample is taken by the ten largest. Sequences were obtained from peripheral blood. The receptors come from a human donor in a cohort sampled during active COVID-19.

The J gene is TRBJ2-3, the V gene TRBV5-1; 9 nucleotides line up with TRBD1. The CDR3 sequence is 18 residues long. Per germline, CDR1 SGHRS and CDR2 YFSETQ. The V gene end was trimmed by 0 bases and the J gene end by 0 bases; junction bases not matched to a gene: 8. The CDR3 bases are TGCGCCAGCAGCTTGGGGGACAGGGAGATAACTAGCACAGATACGCAGTATTTT. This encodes CASSLGDREITSTDTQYF.

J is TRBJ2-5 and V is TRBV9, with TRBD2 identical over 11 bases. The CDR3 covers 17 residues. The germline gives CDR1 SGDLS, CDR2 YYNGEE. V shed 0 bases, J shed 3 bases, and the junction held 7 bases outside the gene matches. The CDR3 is CASSVGASGGTEETQYF. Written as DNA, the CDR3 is TGTGCCAGCAGCGTAGGTGCTAGCGGGGGGACCGAAGAGACCCAGTACTTC.

CDR3 sequence: CASSLGWGGHTDTQYF. In DNA, the CDR3 is TGTGCCAGCAGCTTAGGTTGGGGGGGTCACACAGATACGCAGTATTTT. The V call is TRBV7-6, the J call TRBJ2-3; 7 bases agree with TRBD2. The CDR3 extends over 16 amino acids. The V gene end was trimmed by 1 base and the J gene end by 2 bases; junction bases not matched to a gene: 6. Germline V gene data show CDR1 as SGHVS and CDR2 as FNYEAQ.

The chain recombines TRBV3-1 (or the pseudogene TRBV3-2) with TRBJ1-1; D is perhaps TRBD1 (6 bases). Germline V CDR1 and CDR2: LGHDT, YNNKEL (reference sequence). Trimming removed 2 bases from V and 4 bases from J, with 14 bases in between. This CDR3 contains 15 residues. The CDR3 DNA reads TGTGCCAGCAGCCAACGGTCAGGGGCGGCCACTGAAGCTTTCTTT. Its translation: CASSQRSGAATEAFF.

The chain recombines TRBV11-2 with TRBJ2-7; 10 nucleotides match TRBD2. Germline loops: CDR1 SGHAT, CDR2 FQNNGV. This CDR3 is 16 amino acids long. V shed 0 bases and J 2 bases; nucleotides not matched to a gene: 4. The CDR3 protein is CASSLDEAGGPYEQYF. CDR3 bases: TGTGCCAGCAGCTTAGATGAAGCGGGGGGGCCCTACGAGCAGTACTTC.

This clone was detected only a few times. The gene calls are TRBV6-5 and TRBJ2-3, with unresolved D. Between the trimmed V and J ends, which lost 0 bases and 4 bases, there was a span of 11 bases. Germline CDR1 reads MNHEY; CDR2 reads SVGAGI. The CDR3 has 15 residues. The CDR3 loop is CASSYSGRQADTQYF. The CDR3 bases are TGTGCCAGCAGTTACTCAGGAAGGCAGGCAGATACGCAGTATTTT.

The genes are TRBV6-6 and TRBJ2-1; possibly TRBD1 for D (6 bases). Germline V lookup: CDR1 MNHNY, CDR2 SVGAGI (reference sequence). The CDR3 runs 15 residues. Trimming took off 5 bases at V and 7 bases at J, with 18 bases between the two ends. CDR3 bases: TGTGCCAGCAGTACGCACAGGGTTGGGTCGAATGAGCAGTTCTTC. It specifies CASSTHRVGSNEQFF.

CDR3 amino acids: CASSPTVNSYEQYF. The CDR3, as DNA: TGTGCCAGCAGTCCTACAGTAAACTCCTACGAGCAGTACTTC. V gene TRBV2 combines with J gene TRBJ2-7; D not certain. The V end lost 5 bases, the J end lost 0 bases, and 11 bases lay between the germline ends. The CDR3 sequence is 14 residues long. CDR1 is SNHLY and CDR2 is FYNNEI in the germline V gene.

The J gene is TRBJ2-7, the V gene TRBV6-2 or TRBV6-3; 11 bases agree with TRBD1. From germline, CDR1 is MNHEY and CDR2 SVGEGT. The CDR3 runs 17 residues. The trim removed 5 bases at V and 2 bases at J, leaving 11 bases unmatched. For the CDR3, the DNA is TGTGCCAGCAGTACCTTCGGGGACAGGGGGAATCCCTACGAGCAGTACTTC. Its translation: CASSTFGDRGNPYEQYF.

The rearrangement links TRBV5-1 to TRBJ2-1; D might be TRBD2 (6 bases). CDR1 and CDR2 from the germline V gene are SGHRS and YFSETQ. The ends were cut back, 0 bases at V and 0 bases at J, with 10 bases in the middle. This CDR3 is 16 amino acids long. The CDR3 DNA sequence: TGCGCCAGCAGCTTGGTCGCGGGGAGCTCCTACAATGAGCAGTTCTTC. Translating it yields CASSLVAGSSYNEQFF.

This chain's CDR3 is CASSERTSAADTQYF. The CDR3 nucleotides read TGTGCCAGCAGTGAAAGGACTAGCGCGGCGGATACGCAGTATTTT. This chain connects TRBV2 to TRBJ2-3; 9 bases line up with TRBD2. Per germline, CDR1 SNHLY and CDR2 FYNNEI. V lost 2 bases to trimming and J lost 6 bases; unmatched junction nucleotides: 6. CDR3 length: 15 amino acids.

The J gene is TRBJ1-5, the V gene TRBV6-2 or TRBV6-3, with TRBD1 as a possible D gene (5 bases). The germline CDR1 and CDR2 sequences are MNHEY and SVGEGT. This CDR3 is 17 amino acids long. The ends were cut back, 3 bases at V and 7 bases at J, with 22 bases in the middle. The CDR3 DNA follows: TGTGCCAGCAGTTATTGGGGCCTGATTCGAGGCAGCCAGCCCCAGCATTTT. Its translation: CASSYWGLIRGSQPQHF.

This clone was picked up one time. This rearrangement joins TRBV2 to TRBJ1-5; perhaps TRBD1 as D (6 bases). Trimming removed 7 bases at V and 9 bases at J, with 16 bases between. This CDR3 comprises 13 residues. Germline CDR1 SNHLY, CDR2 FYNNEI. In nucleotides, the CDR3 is TGTGCCAGCACTCGGGACATTTTTCTGCCCCAGCATTTT. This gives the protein CASTRDIFLPQHF. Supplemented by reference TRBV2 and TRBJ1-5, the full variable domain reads EPEVTQTPSHQVTQMGQEVILRCVPISNHLYFYWYRQILGQKVEFLVSFYNNEISEKSEIFDDQFSVERPDGSNFTLKIRSTKLEDSAMYFCASTRDIFLPQHFGDGTRLSIL.

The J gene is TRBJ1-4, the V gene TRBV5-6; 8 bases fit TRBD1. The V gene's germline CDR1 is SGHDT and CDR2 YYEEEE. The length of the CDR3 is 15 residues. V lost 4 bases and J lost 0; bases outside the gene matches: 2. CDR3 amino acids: CASSPDRATNEKLFF. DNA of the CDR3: TGTGCCAGCAGCCCGGACAGGGCAACTAATGAAAAACTGTTTTTT.

CDR3: CASSVRSEAYEQYF. In DNA form, the CDR3 reads TGTGCCAGCAGCGTGAGGAGCGAGGCCTACGAGCAGTACTTC. The V and J genes are TRBV9 and TRBJ2-7; D is unclear. V was clipped by 2 bases and J by 2 bases, with 11 bases between them. CDR1 and CDR2 from the germline V gene are SGDLS and YYNGEE. The CDR3 consists of 14 residues.

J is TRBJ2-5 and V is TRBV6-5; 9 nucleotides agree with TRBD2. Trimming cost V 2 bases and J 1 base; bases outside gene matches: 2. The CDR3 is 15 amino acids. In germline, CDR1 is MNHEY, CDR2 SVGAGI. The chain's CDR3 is CASSYGGGAQETQYF. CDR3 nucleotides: TGTGCCAGCAGTTACGGCGGGGGGGCCCAAGAGACCCAGTACTTC.

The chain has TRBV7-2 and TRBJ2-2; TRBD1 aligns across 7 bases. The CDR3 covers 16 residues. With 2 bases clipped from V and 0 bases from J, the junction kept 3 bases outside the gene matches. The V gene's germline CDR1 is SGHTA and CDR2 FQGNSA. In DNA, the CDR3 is TGTGCCAGCAGCTTATACGGGACAGCGAACACCGGGGAGCTGTTTTTT. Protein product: CASSLYGTANTGELFF. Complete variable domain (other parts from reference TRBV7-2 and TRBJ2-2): GAGVSQSPSNKVTEKGKDVELRCDPISGHTALYWYRQSLGQGLEFLIYFQGNSAPDKSGLPSDRFSAERTGGSVSTLTIQRTQQEDSAVYLCASSLYGTANTGELFFGEGSRLTVL.

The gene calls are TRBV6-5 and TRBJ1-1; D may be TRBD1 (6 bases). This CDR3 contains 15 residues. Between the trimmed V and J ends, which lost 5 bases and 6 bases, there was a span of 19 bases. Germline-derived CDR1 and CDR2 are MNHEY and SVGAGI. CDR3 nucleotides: TGTGCCAGCAGTCAGAGGGGGGGGATGGGCCCTGAAGCTTTCTTT. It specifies CASSQRGGMGPEAFF.

The CDR3 region has the DNA TGCAGCTCGGGACAGGGGGAGACCCAGTACTTC. Amino acid sequence: CSSGQGETQYF. The chain is built from TRBV29-1 and TRBJ2-5; TRBD1 matches 10 bases. The germline gives CDR1 SQVTM, CDR2 ANQGSEA. The CDR3 contains 11 residues. V shed 8 bases and J 5 bases; nucleotides not matched to a gene: 2.

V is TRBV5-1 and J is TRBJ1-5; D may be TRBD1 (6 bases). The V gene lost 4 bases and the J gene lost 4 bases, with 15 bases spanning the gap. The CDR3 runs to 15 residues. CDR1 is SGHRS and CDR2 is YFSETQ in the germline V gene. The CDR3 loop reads CASSVQGLENQPQHF. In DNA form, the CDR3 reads TGCGCCAGCAGCGTACAGGGTTTAGAAAATCAGCCCCAGCATTTT.

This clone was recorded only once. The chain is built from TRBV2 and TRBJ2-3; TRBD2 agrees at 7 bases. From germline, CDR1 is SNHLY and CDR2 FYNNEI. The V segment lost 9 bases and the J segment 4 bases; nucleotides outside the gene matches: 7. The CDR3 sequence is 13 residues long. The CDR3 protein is CARDGLVADTQYF. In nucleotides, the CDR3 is TGTGCCAGGGACGGACTAGTCGCAGATACGCAGTATTTT. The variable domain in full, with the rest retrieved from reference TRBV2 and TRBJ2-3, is EPEVTQTPSHQVTQMGQEVILRCVPISNHLYFYWYRQILGQKVEFLVSFYNNEISEKSEIFDDQFSVERPDGSNFTLKIRSTKLEDSAMYFCARDGLVADTQYFGPGTRLTVL.

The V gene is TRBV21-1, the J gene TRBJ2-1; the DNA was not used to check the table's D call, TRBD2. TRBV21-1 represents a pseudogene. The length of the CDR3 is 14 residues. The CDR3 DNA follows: TGTGCCATCCTTACGGAGAGCTCCTACAATGAGCAGTTCTTC. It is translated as CAILTESSYNEQFF.

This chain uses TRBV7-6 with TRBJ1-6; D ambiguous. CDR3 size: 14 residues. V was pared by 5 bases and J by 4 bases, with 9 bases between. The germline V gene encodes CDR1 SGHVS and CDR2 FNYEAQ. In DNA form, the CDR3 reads TGTGCCAGCAGCCCCGGGGTTTATAATTCACCCCTCCACTTT. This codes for CASSPGVYNSPLHF.

The CDR3 reads CASSPWTSGGGYNEQFF. CDR3 nucleotide sequence: TGTGCCAGCAGCCCATGGACTAGCGGGGGGGGCTACAATGAGCAGTTCTTC. The J gene is TRBJ2-1, the V gene TRBV3-1 (or the pseudogene TRBV3-2); 15 nucleotides match TRBD2. CDR1 and CDR2 (germline): LGHDT, YNNKEL (reference sequence). There are 17 residues in the CDR3. V lost 4 bases, J lost 3 bases, and 4 bases stayed unmatched.

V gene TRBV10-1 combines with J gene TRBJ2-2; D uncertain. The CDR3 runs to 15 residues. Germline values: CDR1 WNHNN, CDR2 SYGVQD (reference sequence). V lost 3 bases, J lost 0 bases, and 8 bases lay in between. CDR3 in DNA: TGCGCCAGCAGTGACCATCACACGAACACCGGGGAGCTGTTTTTT. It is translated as CASSDHHTNTGELFF.

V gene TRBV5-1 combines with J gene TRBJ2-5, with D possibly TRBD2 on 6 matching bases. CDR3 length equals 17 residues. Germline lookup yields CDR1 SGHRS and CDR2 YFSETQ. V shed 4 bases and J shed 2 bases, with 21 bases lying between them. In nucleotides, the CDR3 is TGCGCCAGCAGCATGGGGGGTTTTTTGGGGACTCAAGAGACCCAGTACTTC. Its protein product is CASSMGGFLGTQETQYF. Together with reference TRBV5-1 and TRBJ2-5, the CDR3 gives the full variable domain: KAGVTQTPRYLIKTRGQQVTLSCSPISGHRSVSWYQQTPGQGLQFLFEYFSETQRNKGNFPGRFSGRQFSNSRSEMNVSTLELGDSALYLCASSMGGFLGTQETQYFGPGTRLLVL.

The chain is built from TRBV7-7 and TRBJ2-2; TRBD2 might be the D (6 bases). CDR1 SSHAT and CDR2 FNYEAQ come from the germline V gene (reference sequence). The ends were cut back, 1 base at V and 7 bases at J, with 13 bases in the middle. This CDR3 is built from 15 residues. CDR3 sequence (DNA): TGTGCCAGCAGCTTAGGAGGAGGGTATGGCGGGGAGCTGTTTTTT. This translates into CASSLGGGYGGELFF.

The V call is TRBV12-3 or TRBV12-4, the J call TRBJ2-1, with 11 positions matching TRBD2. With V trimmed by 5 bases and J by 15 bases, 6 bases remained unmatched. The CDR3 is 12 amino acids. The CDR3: CASSPASGGLFF. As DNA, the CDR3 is TGTGCCAGCAGTCCGGCTAGCGGGGGGTTGTTCTTC.

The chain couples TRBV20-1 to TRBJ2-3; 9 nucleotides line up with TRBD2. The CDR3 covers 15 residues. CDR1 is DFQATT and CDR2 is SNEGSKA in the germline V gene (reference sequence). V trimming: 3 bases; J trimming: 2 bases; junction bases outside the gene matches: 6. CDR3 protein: CSASSGGDFTDTQYF. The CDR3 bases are TGCAGTGCTAGTAGCGGGGGAGATTTCACAGATACGCAGTATTTT.

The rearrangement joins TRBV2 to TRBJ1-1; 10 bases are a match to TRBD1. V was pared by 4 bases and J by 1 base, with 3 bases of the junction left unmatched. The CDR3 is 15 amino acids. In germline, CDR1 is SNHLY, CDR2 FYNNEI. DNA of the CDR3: TGTGCCAGCAGTGGGACAGGGGGGACGAACACTGAAGCTTTCTTT. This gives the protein CASSGTGGTNTEAFF. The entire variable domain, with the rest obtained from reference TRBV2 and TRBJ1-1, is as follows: EPEVTQTPSHQVTQMGQEVILRCVPISNHLYFYWYRQILGQKVEFLVSFYNNEISEKSEIFDDQFSVERPDGSNFTLKIRSTKLEDSAMYFCASSGTGGTNTEAFFGQGTRLTVV.